This TCR beta chain was observed in a study (dated by TCRdb to the mid-2010s). Notes on the research overall: The study tested whether tumor-infiltrating Tregs in breast cancer are recruited from blood Tregs or converted in situ from other CD4+ T cell subsets. Overall study results and their limits: The validation in the larger cohort was limited to a single TCR beta V-J rearrangement instead of whole repertoires. The greatest overlap of tumor-infiltrating Treg TCR alpha and beta sequences was with tumor naive CD4+ T cells, followed next by blood naive CD4+ T cells. Tumor memory CD4+ T cell TCR gene usage was found to cluster with blood and lymph node memory CD4+ cells and with lymph node naive CD4+ cells.

Naive CD4+ T cells were purified with the Miltenyi Naive CD4+ T Cell Isolation kit, with Tregs depleted using CD25 microbeads. Tregs, naive and memory CD4+ T cells from tumor, blood and ipsilateral draining lymph nodes of a few breast cancer patients underwent full-length TCR alpha and beta sequencing. Tumor tissue and lymph nodes obtained by ipsilateral axillary dissection were perfused with PBS, cut into small pieces and digested using collagenase I and hyaluronidase. A purity exceeding 90% was confirmed by FACS for the sorted cell populations. Inclusive of the bounding cysteine and phenylalanine, the CDR3 is 14 residues long. Only CDR3 DNA remains: 42 bases, in frame from the first base. The V end loses 2 bases and the J end loses 10 bases, and a stretch of 12 bases separates them. Full-length TCR variable regions were amplified by 5' RACE PCR using constant-region reverse primers, and then by semi-nested PCR using Nested Universal Primer A. Using the ReliaPrep RNA Cell Miniprep System, total RNA was extracted, and the SMARTer RACE 5'/3' Kit was then used to reverse transcribe the RNA into 5'RACE-ready cDNA. Multiplex adaptors were used to barcode the full-length TCR alpha and beta libraries, which were then sequenced on an Illumina MiSeq. Per the authors' processing: For each of nine subset-tissue groups, sequencing data from the five patients were pooled, and the groups were then compared using unsupervised clustering of TCR gene usage. The Morisita-Horn index, with shared sequences weighted by their contribution to each repertoire, was used to calculate repertoire similarity. The raw public reads went through TCRdb reprocessing: fastp at Q25, MiXCR clone calling, in-frame beta chains kept. All rows with the same CDR3 protein become a single entry with the most common DNA and genes. In this record, the V and J calls reflect TCRdb's handling and not the investigators' own analysis. The sample table records nearly 55,000 distinct CDR3 sequences; approximately 25% of these occur just once. Of the sample, 2.5% to 4% is held by the ten largest clones.

A note on this clonotype: The target of this receptor is not known. Base quality data are lacking; no much larger clone is found one base away.

The receptor was derived from a female donor with breast cancer. The sequence joins TRBV12-3 or TRBV12-4 to TRBJ1-6, and perhaps TRBD1 as D gene, on 5 matching bases. The material sequenced was tumor-infiltrating naive CD4+ T cells sorted from the breast tumor. The cell subset or site label on this specimen signifies: naive CD4+ T cells, CD4+CD45RA+CD25-. In nucleotide form, the sequence is TGTGCCAGCAGTTTACTGGACAAGGGATCACCCCTCCACTTT. It codes for CASSLLDKGSPLHF.